This TCR beta chain comes out of a study of blood T cell repertoires in COVID-19. Seattle patients were enrolled during active infection and followed longitudinally. The germline CDR1 and CDR2 sequences are SGHTA and FQGNSA. The CDR3 runs 15 residues. V was clipped by 5 bases and J by 0 bases, with 11 bases between them. Per the study methods: Reference gene primer amplification in the assay estimated nucleated cell counts. This table comes from immunoSEQ multiplex PCR, and its TCRdb copy is limited to in-frame clones, with some not included. V and J calls and clone size are given by that table; D and trimming were obtained from the DNA. The data show approximately 150,000 clones, around four fifths seen once. This clone was detected once.

This TCR was recovered from a woman of 80 years or more with COVID-19, enrolled during active disease. Sequenced sample: peripheral blood. The chain joins TRBV7-2 to TRBJ1-3; D is unclear. CDR3 amino acids: CASSLSAFSGNTIYF. CDR3 sequence (DNA): TGTGCCAGCAGCCTTAGCGCCTTCTCTGGAAACACCATATATTTT.